This record concerns one T cell receptor beta chain sequence. CDR3 size: 17 residues. CDR1 and CDR2 (germline): SEHNR, FQNEAQ (reference sequence). Between the trimmed V and J ends, which lost 1 base and 1 base, there was a span of 13 bases. How the authors handled the data: The authors estimated nucleated cell counts from reference gene primer amplification. The method was immunoSEQ multiplex PCR; TCRdb's version includes in-frame clones alone and lacks a portion of them. V, J and clone size are taken as reported in that table, and D and trimming were inferred from the DNA itself. There are some 47,000 clones in the sample; about 86% occur only once, and around 3.2% lies in the top ten. This sample is drawn from a study of blood T cell repertoires in COVID-19. Study information: Sources were T cells, B-cell-depleted T cells, or PBMCs; the material itself was cDNA or gDNA.

This receptor was taken from a woman older than 75 with acute or convalescent COVID-19. V and J are TRBV7-9 and TRBJ1-4; D uncertain. Sample: peripheral blood. The CDR3 protein is CASSLGQVGGTNEKLFF. The DNA for the CDR3 is TGTGCCAGCAGCTTAGGCCAGGTTGGAGGAACTAATGAAAAACTGTTTTTT.